This section outlines one T cell receptor beta chain sequence together with its context. Its antigen remains unidentified. No base quality values were provided; no much bigger clone lies one nucleotide off. According to the germline V gene, CDR1 reads MNHEY and CDR2 reads SVGAGI. The CDR3 numbers 14 residues from cysteine through phenylalanine. The only DNA kept is the CDR3, 42 bases in frame from the first base. Trimming removed 7 bases from V and 2 bases from J, leaving 13 bases between the germline ends. What the time point label conveys for this sample: about 28 days (+/-7) after the second vaccine dose. What this sample's treatment or condition label stands for: meningococcal conjugate vaccine given as trial control. Vaccinee samples were obtained from the UK trials COV001 and COV002, which included a single-blind randomized controlled phase 2/3 trial of AZD1222 (ChAdOx1 nCoV-19) in healthy adults. For TCRbeta chain sequencing, PBMC samples from trial participants were taken at day 0 and at day 28 after the second dose.

The entry originates in a study of T cell responses to AZD1222 COVID-19 vaccine (dated by TCRdb to the early 2020s). Background on the whole study: TCR sequencing covered more than 230 trial participants: 200 to 210 given two doses of AZD1222 and approximately 25 given two doses of MenACWY control vaccine. Trial participants were enrolled into age subgroups of 18-55, 56-69 and 70-plus years, which contained approximately 150, 28 and 58 TCR-sequenced participants, respectively.

Study-wide findings and limitations: After two AZD1222 doses, spike-specific TCR breadth and depth were significantly higher than at day 0 and than in MenACWY recipients. Because no day 14 peak-response samples were available, repertoires were characterized only after the peak T cell response. CD4 TCRs associated with the vaccine covered the entire spike protein, and the dominant responses were in regions 160-218 and 743-854. Participants were mostly white British and included more females than males, and it was suggested by the authors that clonal diversity may have been underestimated. Only six AZD1222 recipients were SARS-CoV-2 seropositive at baseline, limiting conclusions about previously exposed vaccinees. Epitopes outside the regions mutated in the B.1.351 and B.1.1.7 variants were reportedly recognized by nearly half of the unique spike-specific TCRs. The 56-69-year group was small, and its depth increase did not reach significance, likely because of low power.

The CDR3 regions of human TCRbeta chains were analyzed by immunosequencing. On the study's bioinformatics: Repertoire TCRs were matched against a reference library of SARS-CoV-2-specific TCRs generated with the MIRA antigen-specificity platform. Breadth was defined as the fraction of unique TCRs that were SARS-CoV-2-associated, and depth was defined as the fraction of total T cells that were SARS-CoV-2-associated. Using the MIRA data, each spike-specific TCR was assigned both to the spike region to which the TCR was reactive and to a CD4 or CD8 class. Log10-transformed breadth and depth values were compared by one-way ANOVA with Sidak's multiple comparisons tests. This immuneACCESS table, as held by TCRdb, lists in-frame sequences with V and J called but not all clones. Of the missing ones, under half trace to an unresolved V gene in checked studies; the others have no known cause. The D gene and trimming were derived from the DNA, and the V and J assignments and clone size from that table. Here the sample has 79,000 or so clones; over 60% occur a single time. The ten largest clones take up approximately 27% of the sample.

The origin of this receptor is an adult who received the MenACWY meningococcal vaccine as a control. Recombination joined TRBV6-5 with TRBJ2-3, with the D gene not confidently named. This specimen consisted of peripheral blood, obtained 28 days after the second dose of the MenACWY control vaccine. The DNA sequence is TGTGCCAGCAATATGGGCAGATCCACAGATACGCAGTATTTT. Its amino acids are CASNMGRSTDTQYF.